This T cell receptor beta chain was identified in a study of chemoradiotherapy in HPV16-positive cancers. Repertoires were sampled repeatedly during chemoradiotherapy. Generated by immunoSEQ multiplex PCR, the TCRdb table keeps only in-frame clones and is missing some. The sample has approximately 9,300 clones; roughly two thirds are singletons. General study findings and limits: Non-HPV-specific T cells did not expand in tumors during treatment, whereas candidate HPV-specific clones and E7-related motifs did. Only a couple of HPV16-positive patients supplied the functional HPV-specificity definition.

Regarding this clone: The antigen remains unidentified.

The V gene lost 5 bases and the J gene lost 9 bases, with 8 bases spanning the gap. This CDR3 is 12 amino acids long. The germline V gene has CDR1 SGHVS and CDR2 FQNEAQ. The genes are TRBV7-8 and TRBJ1-6; D not resolved. Specimen collection occurred from a patient who underwent chemoradiotherapy. The sequence was obtained from a human donor with HPV-associated anogenital cancer. CDR3 nucleotides: TGTGCCAGCAGCCGCCAACGTTCACCCCTCCACTTT. It codes for CASSRQRSPLHF.